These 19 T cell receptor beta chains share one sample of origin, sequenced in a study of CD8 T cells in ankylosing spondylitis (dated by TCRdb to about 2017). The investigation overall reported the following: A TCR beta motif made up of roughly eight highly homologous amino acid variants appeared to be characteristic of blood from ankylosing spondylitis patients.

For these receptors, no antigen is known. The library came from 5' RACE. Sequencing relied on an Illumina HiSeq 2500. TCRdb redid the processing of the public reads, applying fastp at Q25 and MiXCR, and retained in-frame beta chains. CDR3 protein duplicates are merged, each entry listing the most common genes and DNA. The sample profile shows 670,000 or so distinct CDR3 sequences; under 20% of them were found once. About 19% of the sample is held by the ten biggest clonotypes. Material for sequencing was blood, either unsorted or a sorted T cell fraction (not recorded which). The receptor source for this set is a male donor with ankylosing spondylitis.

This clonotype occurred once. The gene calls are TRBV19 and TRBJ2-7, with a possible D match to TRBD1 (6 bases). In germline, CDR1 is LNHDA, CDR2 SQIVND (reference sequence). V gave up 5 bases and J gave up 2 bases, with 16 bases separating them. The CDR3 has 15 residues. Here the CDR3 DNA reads TGTGCCAGTAGTCCCCCGCAGGGGCCTACCTACGAGCAGTACTTC. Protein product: CASSPPQGPTYEQYF.

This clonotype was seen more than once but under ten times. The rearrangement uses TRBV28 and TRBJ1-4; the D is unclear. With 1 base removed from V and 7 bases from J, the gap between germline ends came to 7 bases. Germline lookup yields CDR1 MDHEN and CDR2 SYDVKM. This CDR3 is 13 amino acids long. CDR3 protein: CASSLSGVEKLFF. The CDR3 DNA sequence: TGTGCCAGCAGTTTATCCGGGGTTGAAAAACTGTTTTTT.

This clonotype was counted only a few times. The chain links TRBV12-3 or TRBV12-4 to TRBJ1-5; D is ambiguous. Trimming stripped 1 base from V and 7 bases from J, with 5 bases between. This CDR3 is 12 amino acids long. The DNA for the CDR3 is TGTGCCAGCAGTTTAGGGAAACAGCCCCAGCATTTT. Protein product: CASSLGKQPQHF.

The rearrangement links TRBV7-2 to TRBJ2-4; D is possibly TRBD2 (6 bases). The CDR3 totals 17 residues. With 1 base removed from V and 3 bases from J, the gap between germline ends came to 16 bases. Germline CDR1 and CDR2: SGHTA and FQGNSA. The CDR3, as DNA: TGTGCCAGCAGCTTAGTTTCGGGAGTGAATGGCAAAAACATTCAGTACTTC. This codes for CASSLVSGVNGKNIQYF.

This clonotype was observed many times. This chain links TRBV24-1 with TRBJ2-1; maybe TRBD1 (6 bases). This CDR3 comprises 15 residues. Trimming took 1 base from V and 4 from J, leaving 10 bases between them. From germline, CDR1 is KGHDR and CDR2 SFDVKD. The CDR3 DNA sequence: TGTGCCACCAGTGATTTTACAGGGCGATACAATGAGCAGTTCTTC. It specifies CATSDFTGRYNEQFF.

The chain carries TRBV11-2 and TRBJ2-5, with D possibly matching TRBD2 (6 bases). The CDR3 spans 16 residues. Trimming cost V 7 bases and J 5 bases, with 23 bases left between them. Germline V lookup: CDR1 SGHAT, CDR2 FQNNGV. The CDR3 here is CASTPGWGEVRETQYF. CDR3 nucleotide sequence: TGTGCCAGCACCCCCGGTTGGGGGGAGGTACGGGAGACCCAGTACTTC. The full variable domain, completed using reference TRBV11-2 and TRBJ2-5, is EAGVAQSPRYKIIEKRQSVAFWCNPISGHATLYWYQQILGQGPKLLIQFQNNGVVDDSQLPKDRFSAERLKGVDSTLKIQPAKLEDSAVYLCASTPGWGEVRETQYFGPGTRLLVL.

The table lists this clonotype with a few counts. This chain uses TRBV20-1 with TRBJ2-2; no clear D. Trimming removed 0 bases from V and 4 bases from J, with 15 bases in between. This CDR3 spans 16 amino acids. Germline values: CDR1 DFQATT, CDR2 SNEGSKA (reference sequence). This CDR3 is CSARDYLYSSTGELFF. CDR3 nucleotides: TGCAGTGCTAGAGACTACCTCTACAGTTCCACCGGGGAGCTGTTTTTT.

In nucleotides, the CDR3 is TGTGCCAGCAACCAACCCACACGAAGGGCGGGACGACAGGAGCTGTTTTTT. It is translated as CASNQPTRRAGRQELFF. The V call is TRBV7-3, the J call TRBJ2-2, with D possibly matching TRBD2 (6 bases). This CDR3 has 17 amino acids. V shed 7 bases and J shed 10 bases, with 28 bases lying between them. CDR1 is SGHTA, CDR2 FQGTGA, per germline.

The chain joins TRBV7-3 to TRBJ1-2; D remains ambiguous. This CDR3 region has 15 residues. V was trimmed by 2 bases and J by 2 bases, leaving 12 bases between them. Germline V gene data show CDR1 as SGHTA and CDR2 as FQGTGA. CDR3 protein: CASSLGRGGNYGYTF. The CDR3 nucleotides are TGTGCCAGCAGCTTAGGTCGGGGAGGGAACTATGGCTACACCTTC. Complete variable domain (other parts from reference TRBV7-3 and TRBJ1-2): GAGVSQTPSNKVTEKGKYVELRCDPISGHTALYWYRQSLGQGPEFLIYFQGTGAADDSGLPNDRFFAVRPEGSVSTLKIQRTERGDSAVYLCASSLGRGGNYGYTFGSGTRLTVV.

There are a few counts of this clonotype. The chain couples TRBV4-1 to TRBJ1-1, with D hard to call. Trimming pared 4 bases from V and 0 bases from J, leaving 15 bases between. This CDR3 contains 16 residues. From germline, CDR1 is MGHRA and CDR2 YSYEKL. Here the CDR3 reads CASSLGVDNLNTEAFF. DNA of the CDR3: TGCGCCAGCAGCCTCGGAGTAGACAACTTGAACACTGAAGCTTTCTTT.

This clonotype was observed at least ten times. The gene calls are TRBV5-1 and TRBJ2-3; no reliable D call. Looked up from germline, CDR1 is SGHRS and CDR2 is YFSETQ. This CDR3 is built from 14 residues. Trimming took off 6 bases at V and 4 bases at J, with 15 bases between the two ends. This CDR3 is CASKRATSADTQYF. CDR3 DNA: TGCGCCAGCAAACGAGCGACTTCTGCAGATACGCAGTATTTT.

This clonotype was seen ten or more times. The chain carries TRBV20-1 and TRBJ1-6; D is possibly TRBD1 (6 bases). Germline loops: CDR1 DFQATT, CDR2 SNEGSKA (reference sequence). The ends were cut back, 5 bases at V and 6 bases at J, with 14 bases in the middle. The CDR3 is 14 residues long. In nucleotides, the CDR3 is TGCAGTGCTGCACAGGGAAGGGGTAATTCACCCCTCCACTTT. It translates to CSAAQGRGNSPLHF.

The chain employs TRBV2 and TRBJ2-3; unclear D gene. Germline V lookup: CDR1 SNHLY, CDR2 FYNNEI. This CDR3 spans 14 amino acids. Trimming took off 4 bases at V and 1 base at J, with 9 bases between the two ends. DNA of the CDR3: TGTGCCAGCAGTGGGACCAGACGCACAGATACGCAGTATTTT. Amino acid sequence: CASSGTRRTDTQYF. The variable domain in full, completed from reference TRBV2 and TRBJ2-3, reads EPEVTQTPSHQVTQMGQEVILRCVPISNHLYFYWYRQILGQKVEFLVSFYNNEISEKSEIFDDQFSVERPDGSNFTLKIRSTKLEDSAMYFCASSGTRRTDTQYFGPGTRLTVL.

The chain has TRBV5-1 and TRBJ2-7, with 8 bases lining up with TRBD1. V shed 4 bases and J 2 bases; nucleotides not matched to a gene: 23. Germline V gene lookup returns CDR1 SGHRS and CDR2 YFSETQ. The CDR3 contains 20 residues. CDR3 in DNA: TGCGCCAGCAGCCTAAAAGGTGGGACAGGTAATCCCGCGGCTACCTACGAGCAGTACTTC. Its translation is CASSLKGGTGNPAATYEQYF.

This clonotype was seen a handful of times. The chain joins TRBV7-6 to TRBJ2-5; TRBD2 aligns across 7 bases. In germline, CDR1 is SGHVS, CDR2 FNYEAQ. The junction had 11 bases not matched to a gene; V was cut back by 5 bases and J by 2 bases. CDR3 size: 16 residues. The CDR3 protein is CASSPGVAGVQETQYF. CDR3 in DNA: TGTGCCAGCAGCCCGGGGGTAGCGGGCGTTCAAGAGACCCAGTACTTC.

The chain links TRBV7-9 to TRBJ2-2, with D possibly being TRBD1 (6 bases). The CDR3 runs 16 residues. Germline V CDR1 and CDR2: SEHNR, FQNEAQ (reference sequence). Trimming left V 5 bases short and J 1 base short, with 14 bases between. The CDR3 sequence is CASSPSWGQNTGELFF. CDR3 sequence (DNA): TGTGCCAGCAGCCCTAGCTGGGGACAGAACACCGGGGAGCTGTTTTTT.

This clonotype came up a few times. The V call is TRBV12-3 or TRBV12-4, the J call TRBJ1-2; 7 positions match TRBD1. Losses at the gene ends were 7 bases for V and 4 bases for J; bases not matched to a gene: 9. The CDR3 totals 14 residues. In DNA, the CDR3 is TGTGCCAGCACCTCTTTCAGGGGGTCCTATGGCTACACCTTC. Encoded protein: CASTSFRGSYGYTF.

CDR3: CASSSMEDGGRQPQHF. The CDR3 DNA reads TGTGCCAGCAGCTCCATGGAAGATGGGGGCAGACAGCCCCAGCATTTT. The chain is built from TRBV7-9 and TRBJ1-5; perhaps TRBD1 as D (6 bases). The germline V gene has CDR1 SEHNR and CDR2 FQNEAQ (reference sequence). The CDR3 length is 16 residues. Trimming cost V 4 bases and J 7 bases, with 20 bases left between them.

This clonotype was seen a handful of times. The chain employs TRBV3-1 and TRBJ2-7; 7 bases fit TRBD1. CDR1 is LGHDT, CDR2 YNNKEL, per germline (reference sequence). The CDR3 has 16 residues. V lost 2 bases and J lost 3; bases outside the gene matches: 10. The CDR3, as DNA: TGTGCCAGCAGCCAATTCCAGCGACAGGGAAGCTACGAGCAGTACTTC. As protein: CASSQFQRQGSYEQYF.